Following are 13 T cell receptor beta chains from one sample sequenced in a study of blood T cell repertoires in COVID-19. TCRdb keeps only in-frame clones here, not all; method: immunoSEQ multiplex PCR. The data contain about 350,000 clones, roughly 89% of them singletons. Sequenced input: peripheral blood. The receptors come from an older woman with COVID-19, enrolled during active disease.

J is TRBJ1-6 and V is TRBV5-1; D possibly corresponds to TRBD1 (6 bases). The V end was cut by 4 bases, the J end by 4 bases, with 12 bases between. Germline-derived CDR1 and CDR2 are SGHRS and YFSETQ. The CDR3 extends over 15 amino acids. CDR3 in DNA: TGCGCCAGCAGCCCGGACACAGGGTATAATTCACCCCTCCACTTT. It codes for CASSPDTGYNSPLHF.

The CDR3 bases are TGTGCCAGCTCGGGGACAGGGGATGGCTACACCTTC. Encoded protein: CASSGTGDGYTF. The chain links TRBV18 to TRBJ1-2; 10 bases align to TRBD1. In germline, CDR1 is KGHSH, CDR2 LQKENI. This CDR3 has 12 residues. J was trimmed by 6 bases and V by 6 bases; bases with no gene match: 1. Full variable domain (rest looked up from reference TRBV18 and TRBJ1-2): NAGVMQNPRHLVRRRGQEARLRCSPMKGHSHVYWYRQLPEEGLKFMVYLQKENIIDESGMPKERFSAEFPKEGPSILRIQQVVRGDSAAYFCASSGTGDGYTFGSGTRLTVV.

The genes are TRBV7-9 and TRBJ1-2; D is ambiguous. Trimming stripped 2 bases from V and 6 bases from J, with 28 bases between. This CDR3 region has 19 residues. Germline CDR1 reads SEHNR; CDR2 reads FQNEAQ (reference sequence). The CDR3 here is CASSLTATGWAGGLNGYTF. As DNA, the CDR3 is TGTGCCAGCAGCTTAACCGCGACGGGGTGGGCCGGAGGCTTGAATGGCTACACCTTC.

This chain links TRBV30 with TRBJ1-2, with 9 bases lining up with TRBD1. Unmatched junction bases numbered 10, after V lost 3 bases and J lost 5 bases. Per the germline V gene, CDR1 is GTSNPN and CDR2 is SVGIG (reference sequence). The CDR3 is 15 residues long. CDR3 sequence: CAWRVGTGTRYGYTF. The CDR3 DNA reads as TGTGCCTGGAGGGTAGGGACAGGGACGAGGTATGGCTACACCTTC.

This clone turned up a few times. The chain is built from TRBV15 and TRBJ1-5; no firm D call. V lost 5 bases and J lost 4, with 12 bases in between. Per the germline V gene, CDR1 is LNHNV and CDR2 is YYDKDF (reference sequence). This CDR3 is 14 amino acids long. The CDR3 sequence is CATSGYRQNQPQHF. CDR3 nucleotide sequence: TGTGCCACCAGCGGGTACAGACAAAATCAGCCCCAGCATTTT.

The V and J genes are TRBV7-8 and TRBJ1-4, with TRBD1 as a possible D gene (6 bases). The ends were cut back, 0 bases at V and 5 bases at J, with 13 bases in the middle. This CDR3 is 16 amino acids long. Germline V gene sequence: CDR1 SGHVS, CDR2 FQNEAQ. The chain's CDR3 is CASSLASGRGNEKLFF. The CDR3 bases are TGTGCCAGCAGCTTAGCGTCGGGCAGGGGAAATGAAAAACTGTTTTTT.

This clone was counted a few times. The rearrangement joins TRBV29-1 to TRBJ2-1, with 7 nucleotides matching TRBD1. The CDR3 spans 12 residues. Unmatched junction bases numbered 4, after V lost 7 bases and J lost 4 bases. Germline V gives CDR1 SQVTM, CDR2 ANQGSEA. CDR3 sequence (DNA): TGCAGCGCCCGGGACAGTTACAATGAGCAGTTCTTC. This encodes CSARDSYNEQFF.

V gene TRBV19 combines with J gene TRBJ2-2; 8 positions match TRBD2. Per the germline V gene, CDR1 is LNHDA and CDR2 is SQIVND (reference sequence). The CDR3 has 15 amino acids. V shed 1 base, J shed 5 bases, and the junction held 3 bases outside the gene matches. CDR3 residues: CASSIGGGHTGELFF. The CDR3 coding sequence is TGTGCCAGTAGTATAGGCGGGGGGCATACCGGGGAGCTGTTTTTT.

This clone appeared a single time. The chain employs TRBV5-1 and TRBJ1-3; no firm D call. Germline V CDR1 and CDR2: SGHRS, YFSETQ. The CDR3 loop spans 13 amino acids. Trimming cost V 3 bases and J 1 base, with 5 bases left between them. The CDR3 sequence: CASSWTSGNTIYF. The CDR3 DNA is TGCGCCAGCAGCTGGACTTCTGGAAACACCATATATTTT.

This chain's CDR3 is CASSGYPPGISNEQFF. The CDR3 DNA reads TGTGCCAGCAGCGGGTATCCGCCCGGGATTTCCAATGAGCAGTTCTTC. The J gene is TRBJ2-1, the V gene TRBV9, with a weak D call TRBD2 (5 bases). Germline V lookup: CDR1 SGDLS, CDR2 YYNGEE. V was clipped by 3 bases and J by 6 bases, with 19 bases between them. The CDR3 is 16 residues long.

This chain joins TRBV7-3 and TRBJ2-6; D possibly corresponds to TRBD1 (5 bases). Germline-derived CDR1 and CDR2 are SGHTA and FQGTGA. This CDR3 is 19 amino acids long. Trimming removed 1 base at V and 0 bases at J, with 16 bases between. As DNA, the CDR3 is TGTGCCAGCAGCTTAAGGGTGGACAATCTTTACTCTGGGGCCAACGTCCTGACTTTC. Protein: CASSLRVDNLYSGANVLTF.

The V and J genes are TRBV4-2 and TRBJ2-3; 7 bases agree with TRBD2. This CDR3 has 15 amino acids. Trimming took 1 base from V and 2 from J; bases not matched to a gene: 3. Germline CDR1 LGHNA, CDR2 YNFKEQ. The CDR3 loop reads CASSQGGGPTDTQYF. CDR3 in DNA: TGTGCCAGCAGCCAAGGGGGGGGACCCACAGATACGCAGTATTTT.

The chain joins TRBV28 to TRBJ1-5, with TRBD1 as a possible D gene (5 bases). Germline values: CDR1 MDHEN, CDR2 SYDVKM. The CDR3 spans 14 residues. Trimming took off 0 bases at V and 5 bases at J, with 8 bases between the two ends. CDR3 loop: CASSLWGTYQPQHF. The CDR3 nucleotides read TGTGCCAGCAGTTTATGGGGGACTTATCAGCCCCAGCATTTT.